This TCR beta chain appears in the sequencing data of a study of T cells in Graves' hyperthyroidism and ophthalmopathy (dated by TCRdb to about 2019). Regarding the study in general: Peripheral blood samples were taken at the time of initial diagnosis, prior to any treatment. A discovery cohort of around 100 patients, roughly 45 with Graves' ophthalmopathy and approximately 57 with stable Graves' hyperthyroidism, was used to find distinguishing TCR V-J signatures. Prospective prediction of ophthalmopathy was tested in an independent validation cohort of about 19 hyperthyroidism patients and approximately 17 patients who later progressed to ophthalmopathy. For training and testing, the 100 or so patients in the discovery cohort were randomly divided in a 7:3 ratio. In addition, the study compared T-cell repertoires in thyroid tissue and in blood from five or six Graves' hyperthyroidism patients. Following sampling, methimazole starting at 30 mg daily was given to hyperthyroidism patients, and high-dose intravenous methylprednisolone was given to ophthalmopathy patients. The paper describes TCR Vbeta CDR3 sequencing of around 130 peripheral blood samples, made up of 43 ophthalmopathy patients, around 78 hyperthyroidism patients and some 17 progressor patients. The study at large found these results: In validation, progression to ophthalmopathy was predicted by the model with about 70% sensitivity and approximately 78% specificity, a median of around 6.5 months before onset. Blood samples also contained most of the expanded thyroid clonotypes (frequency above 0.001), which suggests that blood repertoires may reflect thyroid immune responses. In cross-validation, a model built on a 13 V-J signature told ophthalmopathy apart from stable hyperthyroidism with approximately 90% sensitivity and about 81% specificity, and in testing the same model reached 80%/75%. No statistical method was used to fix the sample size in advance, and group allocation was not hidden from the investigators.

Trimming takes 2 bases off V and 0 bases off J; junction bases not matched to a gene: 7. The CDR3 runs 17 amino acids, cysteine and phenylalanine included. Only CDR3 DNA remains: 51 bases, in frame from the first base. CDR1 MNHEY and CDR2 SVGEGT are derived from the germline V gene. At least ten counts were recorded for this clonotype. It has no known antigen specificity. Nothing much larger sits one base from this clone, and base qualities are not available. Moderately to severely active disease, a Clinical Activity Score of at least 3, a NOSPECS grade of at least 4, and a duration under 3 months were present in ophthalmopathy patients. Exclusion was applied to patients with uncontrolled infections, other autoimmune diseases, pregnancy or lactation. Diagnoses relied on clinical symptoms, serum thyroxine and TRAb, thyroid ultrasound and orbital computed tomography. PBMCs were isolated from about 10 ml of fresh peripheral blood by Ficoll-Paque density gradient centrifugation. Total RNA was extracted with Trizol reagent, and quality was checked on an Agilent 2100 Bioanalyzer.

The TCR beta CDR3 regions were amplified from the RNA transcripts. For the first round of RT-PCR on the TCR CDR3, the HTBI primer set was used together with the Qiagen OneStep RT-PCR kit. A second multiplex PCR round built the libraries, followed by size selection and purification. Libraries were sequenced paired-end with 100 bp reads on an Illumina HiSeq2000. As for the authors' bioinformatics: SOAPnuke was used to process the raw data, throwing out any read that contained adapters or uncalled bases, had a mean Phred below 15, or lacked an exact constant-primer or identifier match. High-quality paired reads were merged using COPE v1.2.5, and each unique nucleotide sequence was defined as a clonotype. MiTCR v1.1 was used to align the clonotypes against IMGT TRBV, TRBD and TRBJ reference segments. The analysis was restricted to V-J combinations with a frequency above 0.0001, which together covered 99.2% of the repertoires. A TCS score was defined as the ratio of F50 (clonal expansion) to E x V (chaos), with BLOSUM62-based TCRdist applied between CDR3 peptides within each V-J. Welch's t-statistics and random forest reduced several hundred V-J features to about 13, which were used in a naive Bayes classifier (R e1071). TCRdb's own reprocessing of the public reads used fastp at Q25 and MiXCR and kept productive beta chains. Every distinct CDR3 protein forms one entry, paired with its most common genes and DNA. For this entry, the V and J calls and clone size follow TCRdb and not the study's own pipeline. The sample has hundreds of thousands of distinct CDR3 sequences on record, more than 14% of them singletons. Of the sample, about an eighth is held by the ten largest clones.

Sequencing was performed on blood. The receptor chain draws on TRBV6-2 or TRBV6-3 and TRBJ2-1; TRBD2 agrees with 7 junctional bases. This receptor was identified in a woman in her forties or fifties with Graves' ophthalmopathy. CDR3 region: CASSYAPTSRSYNEQFF. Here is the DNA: TGTGCCAGCAGTTACGCCCCGACTAGCCGCTCCTACAATGAGCAGTTCTTC.